The 28 T cell receptor beta chains below were found in one sample sequenced in a study of beta chain features in type 1 diabetes. Every bit of the isolated RNA underwent reverse transcription, so sequencing read expressed TCRB transcripts. Sequenced by immunoSEQ multiplex PCR; TCRdb stores in-frame clones only, minus some. Among about 150,000 clones listed, about 10% were seen once. The specimen was central memory CD4+ T cells from blood. The receptors here all came from a man aged 18 to 29 in good health.

To note about this clone: Different DNA sequences within this sample yield the same CDR3. CDR3 residues: CASSFLAGGNNEQFF. CDR3 bases: TGCGCCAGCAGCTTCCTAGCGGGGGGCAACAATGAGCAGTTCTTC. The chain links TRBV5-1 to TRBJ2-1, with TRBD2 identical over 11 bases. Germline CDR1 reads SGHRS; CDR2 reads YFSETQ. The CDR3 runs to 15 residues. Unmatched junction bases numbered 3, after V lost 2 bases and J lost 5 bases.

The rearrangement uses TRBV6-5 and TRBJ1-6, with 8 nucleotides matching TRBD1. Losses at the gene ends were 6 bases for V and 10 bases for J; bases not matched to a gene: 5. This CDR3 contains 13 residues. Looked up from germline, CDR1 is MNHEY and CDR2 is SVGAGI. CDR3 bases: TGTGCCAGCAGCCTGGACAGGGCCTCACCCCTCCACTTT. This translates into CASSLDRASPLHF.

This clone was picked up a small number of times. V usage is TRBV9 and J usage is TRBJ2-1; the match to TRBD2 covers 13 bases. CDR1 and CDR2 from the germline V gene are SGDLS and YYNGEE. The CDR3 consists of 17 residues. V lost 2 bases to trimming and J lost 4 bases; unmatched junction nucleotides: 6. The CDR3 DNA sequence: TGTGCCAGCAGCGTCCTCGGGACTAGCGGGGCGTACAATGAGCAGTTCTTC. Amino acids: CASSVLGTSGAYNEQFF.

This sequence joins TRBV11-2 and TRBJ2-7, with 15 bases lining up with TRBD2. The J segment lost 7 bases and the V segment lost 8 bases, leaving 0 bases of the junction unmatched. The CDR3 is 12 residues long. Germline V gene lookup returns CDR1 SGHAT and CDR2 FQNNGV. The CDR3 bases are TGTGCCAGCGGACTAGCGGGGGGGGAGCAGTACTTC. Translated, it gives CASGLAGGEQYF.

There are many counts of this clone. The V call is TRBV7-9, the J call TRBJ2-3, with D unclear. V dropped 5 bases and J dropped 5 bases, with 5 bases sitting between them. CDR1 SEHNR and CDR2 FQNEAQ come from the germline V gene (reference sequence). The CDR3 runs 11 residues. In DNA form, the CDR3 reads TGTGCCAGCAGCGTCAGAGATACGCAGTATTTT. It yields the protein CASSVRDTQYF.

A few counts support this clone. V is TRBV7-2 and J is TRBJ2-5, with TRBD2 identical over 13 bases. Trimming cost V 5 bases and J 5 bases; bases outside gene matches: 8. Germline loops: CDR1 SGHTA, CDR2 FQGNSA. The CDR3 contains 16 residues. Here the CDR3 DNA reads TGTGCCAGCAGCCCCGGACTAGCGGGGGTGGGGGAGACCCAGTACTTC. Translation gives CASSPGLAGVGETQYF.

The rearrangement links TRBV28 to TRBJ2-7; 9 bases agree with TRBD2. Germline V gene data show CDR1 as MDHEN and CDR2 as SYDVKM. The CDR3 has 14 amino acids. The V and J ends lost 5 bases and 0 bases, in that order; junction bases with no gene match: 2. The CDR3 reads CASSSGGSSYEQYF. CDR3 sequence (DNA): TGTGCCAGCAGTAGCGGGGGGAGCTCCTACGAGCAGTACTTC.

J is TRBJ2-1 and V is TRBV4-2; a weak D match, TRBD1 (7 bases). V lost 3 bases and J lost 6, with 12 bases in between. CDR3 length: 14 residues. From germline, CDR1 is LGHNA and CDR2 YNFKEQ. The CDR3 DNA reads TGTGCCAGCAGCCAGTCAGGGGGGCCCAATGAGCAGTTCTTC. It codes for CASSQSGGPNEQFF.

The rearrangement uses TRBV7-9 and TRBJ1-3; D remains unclear. With 5 bases removed from V and 0 bases from J, the gap between germline ends came to 17 bases. The CDR3 has 17 amino acids. In germline, CDR1 is SEHNR, CDR2 FQNEAQ (reference sequence). The chain's CDR3 is CASSPPGRPASGNTIYF. The DNA of the CDR3 is TGTGCCAGCAGCCCCCCGGGGAGACCGGCCTCTGGAAACACCATATATTTT. The variable domain in full, with the rest retrieved from reference TRBV7-9 and TRBJ1-3, is DTGVSQNPRHKITKRGQNVTFRCDPISEHNRLYWYRQTLGQGPEFLTYFQNEAQLEKSRLLSDRFSAERPKGSFSTLEIQRTEQGDSAMYLCASSPPGRPASGNTIYFGEGSWLTVV.

The table lists this clone with a few counts. The chain carries TRBV6-1 and TRBJ1-4; TRBD1 might be the D (6 bases). V lost 2 bases, J lost 4 bases, and 11 bases lay in between. The germline V gene has CDR1 MNHNS and CDR2 SASEGT. CDR3 size: 15 residues. The CDR3 is CASSEMDRVNEKLFF. The CDR3 region has the DNA TGTGCCAGCAGTGAAATGGACAGAGTTAATGAAAAACTGTTTTTT.

The gene calls are TRBV6-8 and TRBJ2-7, with a possible D match to TRBD2 (5 bases). The CDR3 runs to 15 residues. V lost 2 bases and J lost 0, with 11 bases in between. The germline V gene has CDR1 MNHGY and CDR2 SAAAGT. CDR3 sequence reads: CASSYRGVSSYEQYF. As DNA, the CDR3 is TGTGCCAGCAGTTACCGGGGAGTAAGCTCCTACGAGCAGTACTTC.

The chain uses TRBV5-1 and TRBJ2-5, with TRBD1 matching over 8 bases. CDR1 SGHRS and CDR2 YFSETQ come from the germline V gene. V lost 3 bases and J lost 4; bases outside the gene matches: 2. The CDR3 is 13 residues long. CDR3 loop: CASSYGQGETQYF. DNA for the CDR3: TGCGCCAGCAGCTATGGACAGGGAGAGACCCAGTACTTC.

The rearrangement joins TRBV27 to TRBJ1-5, with a weak D call TRBD1 (6 bases). Germline CDR1 MNHEY, CDR2 SMNVEV (reference sequence). The ends were cut back, 8 bases at V and 0 bases at J, with 14 bases in the middle. The CDR3 extends over 15 amino acids. The chain's CDR3 is CASCRTAYSNQPQHF. CDR3 nucleotides: TGTGCCAGCTGTCGGACAGCTTATAGCAATCAGCCCCAGCATTTT.

The genes are TRBV5-1 and TRBJ2-5, with 7 bases identical to TRBD2. V shed 0 bases and J 1 base; nucleotides not matched to a gene: 3. The CDR3 runs to 15 residues. Germline CDR1 is SGHRS and CDR2 is YFSETQ. The CDR3 nucleotides read TGCGCCAGCAGCTTGGCGGGGGGATTCCAAGAGACCCAGTACTTC. Encoded protein: CASSLAGGFQETQYF.

This clone was detected only a few times. The chain carries TRBV7-8 and TRBJ2-1; TRBD2 might be the D (5 bases). The CDR3 is 15 residues long. Trimming pared 6 bases from V and 8 bases from J, leaving 20 bases between. Germline V gene data show CDR1 as SGHVS and CDR2 as FQNEAQ. The CDR3 reads CASRTTTGEGDEQFF. The DNA for the CDR3 is TGTGCCAGCAGGACGACCACGGGCGAGGGAGATGAGCAGTTCTTC. The whole variable domain, filled in from reference TRBV7-8 and TRBJ2-1, reads GAGVSQSPRYKVAKRGQDVALRCDPISGHVSLFWYQQALGQGPEFLTYFQNEAQLDKSGLPSDRFFAERPEGSVSTLKIQRTQQEDSAVYLCASRTTTGEGDEQFFGPGTRLTVL.

This clone was observed a few times. The CDR3 sequence is CASSLKTGLETQYF. For the CDR3, the DNA is TGTGCCAGCAGCTTAAAGACAGGGTTGGAGACCCAGTACTTC. The chain combines TRBV5-4 with TRBJ2-5; TRBD1 matches at 7 bases. J gave up 5 bases and V 2 bases, and 6 bases lay outside the gene matches. The germline V gene has CDR1 SGHNT and CDR2 YYREEE (reference sequence). The CDR3 is 14 amino acids.

This clone was observed a handful of times. The V gene is TRBV6-4, the J gene TRBJ1-2, with TRBD1 matching over 9 bases. Germline values: CDR1 MRHNA, CDR2 SNTAGT. The CDR3 is 15 residues long. The trim removed 4 bases at V and 8 bases at J, leaving 11 bases unmatched. Written as DNA, the CDR3 is TGTGCCAGCAGTGGTCGTACAGGGGGCGCGGGGGGCTACACCTTC. Its protein is CASSGRTGGAGGYTF.

The gene calls are TRBV15 and TRBJ2-5, with TRBD2 as a possible D gene (5 bases). The CDR3 sequence is 15 residues long. Between the trimmed V and J ends, which lost 0 bases and 9 bases, there was a span of 17 bases. Germline values: CDR1 LNHNV, CDR2 YYDKDF (reference sequence). CDR3 sequence reads: CATSRDFREGVAQYF. CDR3 DNA: TGTGCCACCAGCAGAGATTTCCGGGAAGGAGTGGCCCAGTACTTC.

This clone has just a few counts. This rearrangement joins TRBV6-5 to TRBJ2-3; 10 bases are shared with TRBD2. The CDR3 totals 16 residues. The J segment lost 5 bases and the V segment lost 2 bases, leaving 7 bases of the junction unmatched. Germline V CDR1 and CDR2: MNHEY, SVGAGI. CDR3 DNA: TGTGCCAGCAGTTACAAAGGCCAGCGGGGGGGAGATACGCAGTATTTT. Its protein is CASSYKGQRGGDTQYF.

The sample holds many counts of this clone. V and J are TRBV7-9 and TRBJ1-4; no reliable D call. Germline CDR1 is SEHNR and CDR2 is FQNEAQ (reference sequence). Trimming stripped 6 bases from V and 4 bases from J, with 12 bases between. This CDR3 is built from 14 residues. The DNA for the CDR3 is TGTGCCAGCAGTCCCGGGAACAATAATGAAAAACTGTTTTTT. It is translated as CASSPGNNNEKLFF.

This chain uses TRBV25-1 with TRBJ2-7; 7 nucleotides line up with TRBD2. CDR1 is MGHDK, CDR2 SYGVNS, per germline. CDR3 length: 14 amino acids. V trimming: 3 bases; J trimming: 0 bases; junction bases outside the gene matches: 2. This CDR3 is CASSDLADSYEQYF. The CDR3 DNA reads TGTGCCAGCAGTGATCTAGCGGACTCCTACGAGCAGTACTTC.

The CDR3 reads CAWSPPGNRYEQYF. Written as DNA, the CDR3 is TGTGCCTGGAGTCCTCCAGGCAATAGGTACGAGCAGTACTTC. This chain links TRBV30 with TRBJ2-7; D is unclear. The CDR3 length is 14 residues. Trimming removed 2 bases from V and 4 bases from J, with 15 bases in between. Germline values: CDR1 GTSNPN, CDR2 SVGIG (reference sequence).

The V call is TRBV7-2, the J call TRBJ2-7, with TRBD2 matching 7 bases. V shed 0 bases, J shed 3 bases, and the junction held 8 bases outside the gene matches. The CDR3 extends over 16 amino acids. Germline-derived CDR1 and CDR2 are SGHTA and FQGNSA. The CDR3 reads CASSLAGGLEIYEQYF. The DNA of the CDR3 is TGTGCCAGCAGCTTAGCTGGCGGACTAGAGATCTACGAGCAGTACTTC.

This clone has a count of ten or more. The chain recombines TRBV28 with TRBJ2-7, with D tentatively TRBD1 (6 bases). Germline V gene sequence: CDR1 MDHEN, CDR2 SYDVKM. The V gene lost 5 bases and the J gene lost 1 base, with 12 bases spanning the gap. This CDR3 has 14 residues. The CDR3 is CASSTTGQSYEQYF. CDR3 nucleotides: TGTGCCAGCAGTACCACAGGGCAGTCCTACGAGCAGTACTTC.

This clone came up a few times. The chain joins TRBV4-3 to TRBJ1-2; D is ambiguous. CDR1 and CDR2 (germline): LGHNA, YSLEER. The CDR3 contains 14 residues. V dropped 1 base and J dropped 3 bases, with 9 bases sitting between them. The CDR3, as DNA: TGCGCCAGCAGCCAAGGGGAGGGCTACTATGGCTACACCTTC. It encodes CASSQGEGYYGYTF.

This clone was observed a handful of times. V gene TRBV7-8 combines with J gene TRBJ1-2, with D possibly TRBD1 on 5 matching bases. Germline CDR1 and CDR2: SGHVS and FQNEAQ. There are 14 residues in the CDR3. With 5 bases removed from V and 0 bases from J, the gap between germline ends came to 10 bases. CDR3 amino acids: CASSPQGSNYGYTF. As DNA, the CDR3 is TGTGCCAGCAGCCCCCAGGGCTCTAACTATGGCTACACCTTC. Variable domain in full (rest from reference TRBV7-8 and TRBJ1-2): GAGVSQSPRYKVAKRGQDVALRCDPISGHVSLFWYQQALGQGPEFLTYFQNEAQLDKSGLPSDRFFAERPEGSVSTLKIQRTQQEDSAVYLCASSPQGSNYGYTFGSGTRLTVV.

This clone has at least ten counts. The chain joins TRBV10-3 to TRBJ2-7; 7 nucleotides line up with TRBD1. The germline CDR1 and CDR2 sequences are ENHRY and SYGVKD. The CDR3 contains 13 residues. V trimming: 8 bases; J trimming: 0 bases; junction bases outside the gene matches: 4. CDR3 sequence reads: CAIEGQSSYEQYF. The CDR3 DNA reads as TGTGCCATCGAGGGACAGTCCTCCTACGAGCAGTACTTC.

This clone came up a few times. The chain links TRBV15 to TRBJ1-4, with D uncertain. In germline, CDR1 is LNHNV, CDR2 YYDKDF (reference sequence). The CDR3 totals 17 residues. Trimming shortened V by 0 bases and J by 5 bases, and 16 bases separated the two germline ends. The CDR3, as DNA: TGTGCCACCAGCAGAGATGAGGTGCGTCGGAGGAATGAAAAACTGTTTTTT. This translates into CATSRDEVRRRNEKLFF. Complete variable domain (other parts from reference TRBV15 and TRBJ1-4): DAMVIQNPRYQVTQFGKPVTLSCSQTLNHNVMYWYQQKSSQAPKLLFHYYDKDFNNEADTPDNFQSRRPNTSFCFLDIRSPGLGDTAMYLCATSRDEVRRRNEKLFFGSGTQLSVL.